This record covers a single T cell receptor beta chain. What it recognizes is unknown. These data are taken from a study of T cells after yellow fever vaccination. Overall study context: SMART-Seq v4 Ultra Low Input served to prepare low-cell-number fractions. Overall study findings and caveats: Clonotypes found in both CD4 and CD8 compartments made up a small share.

The V end lost 4 bases, the J end lost 3 bases, and 7 bases lay between the germline ends. CDR1 and CDR2 (germline): KGHSH, LQKENI. The CDR3 sequence is 12 residues long. A process of 5'RACE template switching, which added a universal primer site and UMIs, was used to make TCR cDNA. TCRdb re-called the 5' RACE reads with MiXCR, one entry per CDR3 protein. Of 300,000 or so distinct CDR3 sequences in the sample, roughly 13% were seen once. J is TRBJ2-7 and V is TRBV18, with unresolved D. The material was CD4+ T cells sorted from PBMCs, obtained 45 days after the yellow fever booster vaccination. The receptor's source is a man aged 25-45 years who received the YFV17D yellow fever vaccine. Written as DNA, the CDR3 is TGTGCCAGCTCACTGCAAATCTACGAGCAGTACTTC. Amino acid sequence: CASSLQIYEQYF.